These T cell receptor beta chains were read from a single sample in a study of T cell responses to AZD1222 COVID-19 vaccine. Using immunoSEQ multiplex PCR, the repertoire was profiled, and TCRdb retains in-frame clones only, with some absent. The sample lists about 270,000 clones, 85% to 95% occurring once. The input for sequencing was peripheral blood, taken 28 days after the second AZD1222 dose. The receptors derive from an adult who received the AZD1222 COVID-19 vaccine. CDR3s include the opening cysteine and the closing phenylalanine or tryptophan. The order of the fields is V gene, J gene, clone size, D gene, CDR3 protein, CDR3 DNA. A D gene is named only where the DNA matches it firmly. For some rows the clone size is stated as once, few or many, or as a class when expanded; others skip it.

TRBV2	TRBJ2-7	-	-	CASRYSRDTSSEQYF	TGTGCCAGCAGATACTCCCGGGACACGAGCTCCGAGCAGTACTTC
TRBV9	TRBJ2-1	-	-	CASSVQGPNNEQFF	TGTGCCAGCAGCGTACAGGGGCCAAACAATGAGCAGTTCTTC
TRBV10-3	TRBJ2-5	-	TRBD2	CAISGTSGPQETQYF	TGTGCCATCAGTGGGACTAGCGGACCCCAAGAGACCCAGTACTTC
TRBV7-9	TRBJ2-7	few	-	CASSSLRDSPYF	TGTGCCAGCAGCTCCCTCCGGGACTCTCCTTACTTC
TRBV5-4	TRBJ2-1	-	-	CASSLDSNEQFF	TGTGCCAGCAGCTTGGACAGCAATGAGCAGTTCTTC
TRBV27	TRBJ2-1	-	TRBD2	CASSLGTSGSGIEQFF	TGTGCCAGCAGTTTAGGGACTAGCGGGAGTGGGATTGAGCAGTTCTTC
TRBV7-9	TRBJ1-4	-	-	CASSQTGIRDEKLFF	TGTGCCAGCAGCCAAACAGGGATCAGGGATGAAAAACTGTTTTTT
TRBV4-3	TRBJ2-3	-	TRBD2	CASSQDGSGRTDTQYF	TGCGCCAGCAGCCAAGACGGTAGCGGGAGAACAGATACGCAGTATTTT
TRBV4-1	TRBJ1-1	-	TRBD1	CASSHPTGVGTEAFF	TGCGCCAGCAGCCATCCTACAGGGGTAGGGACTGAAGCTTTCTTT
TRBV11-2	TRBJ2-7	-	-	CASSATTEQYF	TGTGCCAGCAGCGCGACAACTGAGCAGTACTTC
TRBV19	TRBJ1-5	-	-	CASSIGGSYQPQHF	TGTGCCAGTAGTATAGGGGGGTCGTATCAGCCCCAGCATTTT
TRBV24-1	TRBJ2-5	-	-	CATSDPTPGQETQYF	TGTGCCACCAGTGATCCAACTCCGGGACAAGAGACCCAGTACTTC
TRBV28	TRBJ1-4	-	-	CASSLLARGGEKLFF	TGTGCCAGCAGTTTATTGGCCAGGGGTGGTGAAAAACTGTTTTTT
TRBV7-3	TRBJ1-1	-	-	CASSLSEGKKGFF	TGTGCCAGCAGCTTAAGTGAGGGGAAGAAGGGTTTCTTT
TRBV28	TRBJ1-3	-	-	CASSLIQPSSGNTIYF	TGTGCCAGCAGTTTAATCCAACCTTCCTCTGGAAACACCATATATTTT
TRBV7-2	TRBJ2-3	-	TRBD2	CASSFGGGAQYF	TGTGCCAGCAGCTTTGGGGGGGGAGCGCAGTATTTT
TRBV5-1	TRBJ2-5	-	-	CASSWVQDVQETQYF	TGCGCCAGCAGCTGGGTACAGGACGTGCAAGAGACCCAGTACTTC
TRBV28	TRBJ2-1	-	TRBD1	CATRRQGAGSYNEQFF	TGTGCCACCCGGAGACAGGGGGCTGGGTCCTACAATGAGCAGTTCTTC
TRBV28	TRBJ1-5	-	-	CASSLVVSSNQPQHF	TGTGCCAGCAGTTTAGTCGTATCTAGCAATCAGCCCCAGCATTTT
TRBV5-8	TRBJ2-4	-	-	CASSRASENIQYF	TGTGCCAGCAGCAGGGCTTCCGAAAACATTCAGTACTTC
TRBV6-5	TRBJ1-2	-	-	CASRTGTSTGGGYTF	TGTGCCAGCAGAACCGGGACTTCCACGGGAGGTGGCTACACCTTC
TRBV2	TRBJ1-2	-	-	CASTQTDRYGYTF	TGTGCCAGCACTCAGACAGACCGCTATGGCTACACCTTC
TRBV5-6	TRBJ1-2	-	-	CASSSDGQLFNYGYTF	TGTGCCAGCAGCTCAGATGGACAGCTTTTTAACTATGGCTACACCTTC
TRBV5-1	TRBJ2-3	once	-	CASSSHREGADTQYF	TGCGCCAGCAGCTCCCACCGTGAGGGAGCAGATACGCAGTATTTT
TRBV7-2	TRBJ2-3	-	-	CASGGLRESTDTQYF	TGTGCCAGCGGGGGCTTGCGGGAGTCCACAGATACGCAGTATTTT
TRBV9	TRBJ2-1	-	-	CASSSRLAYNEQFF	TGTGCCAGCAGCTCTCGACTAGCCTACAATGAGCAGTTCTTC
TRBV2	TRBJ1-1	-	-	CASSRQMNTEAFF	TGTGCCAGCAGCAGACAGATGAACACTGAAGCTTTCTTT
TRBV2	TRBJ1-1	-	-	CASSGVIGTEAFF	TGTGCCAGCAGTGGGGTAATTGGCACTGAAGCTTTCTTT
TRBV2	TRBJ1-1	-	-	CASKVGVNTEAFF	TGTGCCAGCAAGGTGGGGGTGAACACTGAAGCTTTCTTT
TRBV9	TRBJ1-2	-	TRBD1	CASSVATQTGGYYGYTF	TGTGCCAGCAGCGTAGCTACGCAAACAGGGGGCTACTATGGCTACACCTTC
TRBV2	TRBJ1-2	few	-	CASSRDTSGYTF	TGTGCCAGCAGCCGGGACACTTCAGGCTACACCTTC
TRBV6-5	TRBJ1-3	-	-	CASSQTTVGNTIYF	TGTGCCAGCAGCCAGACAACCGTGGGAAACACCATATATTTT
TRBV27	TRBJ2-6	-	-	CASSFWQGPTGANVLTF	TGTGCCAGCAGTTTTTGGCAGGGCCCAACTGGGGCCAACGTCCTGACTTTC